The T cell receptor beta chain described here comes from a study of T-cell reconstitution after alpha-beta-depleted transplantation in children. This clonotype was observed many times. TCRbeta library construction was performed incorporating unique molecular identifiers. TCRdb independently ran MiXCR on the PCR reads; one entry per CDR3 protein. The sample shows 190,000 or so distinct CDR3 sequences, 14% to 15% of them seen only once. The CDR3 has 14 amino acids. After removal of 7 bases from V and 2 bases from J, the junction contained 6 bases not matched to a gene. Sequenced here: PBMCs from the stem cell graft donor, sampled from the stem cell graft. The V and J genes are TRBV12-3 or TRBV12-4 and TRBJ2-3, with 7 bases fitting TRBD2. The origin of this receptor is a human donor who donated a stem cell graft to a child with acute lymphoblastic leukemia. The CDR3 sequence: CASKRLAVTDTQYF. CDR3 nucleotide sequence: TGTGCCAGCAAAAGACTAGCTGTCACAGATACGCAGTATTTT.